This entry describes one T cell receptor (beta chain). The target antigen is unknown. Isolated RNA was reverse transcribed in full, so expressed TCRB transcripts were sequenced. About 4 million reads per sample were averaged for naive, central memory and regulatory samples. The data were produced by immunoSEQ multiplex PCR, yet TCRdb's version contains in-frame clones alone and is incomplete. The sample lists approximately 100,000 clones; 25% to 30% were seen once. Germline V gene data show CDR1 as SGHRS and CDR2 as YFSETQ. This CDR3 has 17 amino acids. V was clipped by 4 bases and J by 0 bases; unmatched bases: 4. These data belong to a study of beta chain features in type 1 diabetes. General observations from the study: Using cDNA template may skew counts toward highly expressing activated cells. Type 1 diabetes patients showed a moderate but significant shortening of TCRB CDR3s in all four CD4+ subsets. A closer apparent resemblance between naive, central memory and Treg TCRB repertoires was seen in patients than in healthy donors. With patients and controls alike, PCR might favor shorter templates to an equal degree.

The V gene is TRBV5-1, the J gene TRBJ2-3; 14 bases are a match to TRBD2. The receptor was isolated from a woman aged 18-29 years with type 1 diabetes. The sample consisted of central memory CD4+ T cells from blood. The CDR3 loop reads CASSAGLAGVSTDTQYF. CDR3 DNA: TGCGCCAGCAGCGCGGGACTAGCGGGAGTAAGCACAGATACGCAGTATTTT.